This TCR beta chain stems from a study of shared T cell receptors in the human thymus. V was clipped by 4 bases and J by 2 bases, with 23 bases between them. The CDR3 is 18 amino acids. The germline V gene has CDR1 MGHDK and CDR2 SYGVNS. Assay: immunoSEQ multiplex PCR; the TCRdb copy retains only in-frame clones and omits some. The profile shows hundreds of thousands of clones, more than 75% of them singletons. This sample was shared with a second study, whose subject was human thymus T cells. This second study says: Thymic samples were excised during corrective heart operations. Thymic TCR repertoires of unrelated people reportedly overlapped highly.

This chain uses TRBV25-1 with TRBJ1-2; a possible D gene is TRBD1 (6 bases). Sequenced sample: thymocytes. This clonotype originated in a boy less than two years old with a congenital heart defect. The CDR3 protein is CASSGQNREKEWNYGYTF. CDR3 nucleotide sequence: TGTGCCAGCAGTGGTCAAAACAGGGAGAAAGAGTGGAACTATGGCTACACCTTC.